This T cell receptor beta chain was retrieved from a study of neurological immune-mediated disorders. Study observations and caveats: HTLV-1-associated myelopathy led in TCR clonal expansion, while multiple sclerosis ranked lowest, below healthy controls. As far as clinical or MRI features were concerned, none was associated with the multiple sclerosis repertoire cluster. None of the CDR3 amino acid sequences found in expanded clones was shared across subjects. This suggests that the TCR-beta repertoires were private in all groups.

CDR3 length: 15 residues. The germline V and J ends were trimmed by 2 bases and 7 bases, with 18 bases remaining between them. The germline gives CDR1 MGHDK, CDR2 SYGVNS. This clonotype has at least ten counts. Antigen unknown. cDNA synthesis was performed by 5'RACE with 10-nucleotide random UMIs. Via MiXCR, TCRdb re-called the 5' RACE reads, giving one row per CDR3 protein. This table has roughly 62,000 distinct CDR3 sequences, 2% to 2.5% appearing once. This sequence joins TRBV25-1 and TRBJ2-7, with a possible D match to TRBD2 (7 bases). The sequence came from a man between 45 and 60 years old with multiple sclerosis. The specimen sequenced was PBMCs. The CDR3 is CASSERGGRQAEQYF. Here the CDR3 DNA reads TGTGCCAGCAGTGAAAGGGGGGGACGCCAGGCGGAGCAGTACTTC.